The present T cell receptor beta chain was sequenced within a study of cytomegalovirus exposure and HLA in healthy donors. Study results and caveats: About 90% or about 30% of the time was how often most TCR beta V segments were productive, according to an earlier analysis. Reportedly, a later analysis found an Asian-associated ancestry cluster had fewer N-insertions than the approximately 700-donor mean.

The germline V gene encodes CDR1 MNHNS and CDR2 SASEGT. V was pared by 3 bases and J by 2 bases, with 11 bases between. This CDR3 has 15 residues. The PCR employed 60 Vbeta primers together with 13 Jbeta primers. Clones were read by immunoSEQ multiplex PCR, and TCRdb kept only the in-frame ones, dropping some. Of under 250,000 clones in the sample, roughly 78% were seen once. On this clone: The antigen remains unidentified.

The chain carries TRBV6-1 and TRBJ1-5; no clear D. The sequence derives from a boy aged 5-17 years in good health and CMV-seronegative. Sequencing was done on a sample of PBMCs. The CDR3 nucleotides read TGTGCCAGCAGTGATGAGGGTAGGGGCAATCAGCCCCAGCATTTT. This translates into CASSDEGRGNQPQHF.